The text below deals with one T cell receptor (beta chain). Its target is not known. The germline CDR1 and CDR2 sequences are MGHDK and SYGVNS. The CDR3 sequence is 12 residues long. V was trimmed by 5 bases and J by 5 bases, leaving 9 bases between them. Here immunoSEQ multiplex PCR was the method, and the copy in TCRdb shows in-frame clones only, minus some. The sample lists about 73,000 clones; about 91% were seen once. These data are taken from a study of T cell responses to AZD1222 COVID-19 vaccine. Study background: Both about-4-week and about-12-week second-dose recipients were combined. Study-level findings and limits: Females made up more of the donors, who were largely white British, and clonal diversity may have come out too low. Baseline testing showed seropositivity in only a handful of AZD1222 recipients.

The clonotype comes from an adult in good health. This chain connects TRBV25-1 to TRBJ2-5; D remains ambiguous. The sample consisted of peripheral blood, taken on day 0 of AZD1222 vaccination. CDR3 DNA: TGTGCCAGCAGTCCAGGTGGCGAGACCCAGTACTTC. Protein sequence: CASSPGGETQYF.